Shown below are 18 T cell receptor beta chains from a single sample sequenced in a study of blood T cell repertoires in COVID-19. This table comes from immunoSEQ multiplex PCR, and its TCRdb copy is limited to in-frame clones, with some not included. Among about 58,000 clones listed, nearly 90% were seen once. Specimen: peripheral blood. These receptors came from a man aged 55 to 70 with active COVID-19.

The chain combines TRBV29-1 with TRBJ1-2, with TRBD1 as a possible D gene (5 bases). This CDR3 has 13 amino acids. Per the germline V gene, CDR1 is SQVTM and CDR2 is ANQGSEA. Trimming took off 3 bases at V and 6 bases at J, with 14 bases between the two ends. CDR3 bases: TGCAGCGTTGACGCGGCGGGGGAAGATGGCTACACCTTC. Protein product: CSVDAAGEDGYTF.

The rearrangement links TRBV10-2 to TRBJ2-4; the D gene is possibly TRBD1 (6 bases). Trimming left V 3 bases short and J 2 bases short, with 14 bases between. Germline V gene sequence: CDR1 WSHSY, CDR2 SAAADI. The CDR3 is 16 amino acids. CDR3 bases: TGCGCCAGCAGTGAACCGGGGACACCCACCAAAAACATTCAGTACTTC. It translates to CASSEPGTPTKNIQYF.

This clone appeared once. The V gene is TRBV7-2, the J gene TRBJ2-1, with TRBD2 matching 7 bases. The CDR3 has 16 amino acids. Trimming took 4 bases from V and 2 from J; bases not matched to a gene: 8. CDR1 is SGHTA and CDR2 is FQGNSA in the germline V gene. The CDR3 is CASSYLAGGTYNEQFF. The CDR3 nucleotides are TGTGCCAGCAGCTACTTAGCGGGCGGTACCTACAATGAGCAGTTCTTC.

The chain couples TRBV5-1 to TRBJ1-5; D gene ambiguous. The germline V and J ends were trimmed by 5 bases and 6 bases, with 12 bases remaining between them. CDR3 length: 13 residues. CDR1 is SGHRS and CDR2 is YFSETQ in the germline V gene. The CDR3 here is CASSTRSGQPQHF. CDR3 coding DNA: TGCGCCAGCAGTACAAGAAGCGGTCAGCCCCAGCATTTT.

The chain carries TRBV29-1 and TRBJ2-1, with D maybe TRBD2 (6 bases). Between the trimmed V and J ends, which lost 2 bases and 0 bases, there was a span of 11 bases. The CDR3 contains 15 residues. From germline, CDR1 is SQVTM and CDR2 ANQGSEA. The CDR3 loop reads CSVERGTSSYNEQFF. CDR3 DNA: TGCAGCGTTGAACGGGGGACGAGCTCCTACAATGAGCAGTTCTTC.

The V and J genes are TRBV19 and TRBJ1-5, with D hard to call. V lost 5 bases and J lost 0, with 11 bases in between. The CDR3 length is 15 residues. CDR1 and CDR2 from the germline V gene are LNHDA and SQIVND (reference sequence). CDR3 in amino acids: CASSPLTDSNQPQHF. The DNA for the CDR3 is TGTGCCAGTAGTCCGCTAACAGATAGCAATCAGCCCCAGCATTTT.

V gene TRBV7-9 combines with J gene TRBJ2-3; 10 positions agree with TRBD2. V was pared by 9 bases and J by 0 bases, with 12 bases of the junction left unmatched. Germline CDR1 SEHNR, CDR2 FQNEAQ (reference sequence). CDR3 length equals 17 residues. This chain's CDR3 is CASSKLSGGTSTDTQYF. CDR3 DNA: TGTGCCAGTTCAAAACTTAGCGGGGGGACTAGCACAGATACGCAGTATTTT.

This clone was detected only once. The chain carries TRBV5-1 and TRBJ1-2; possible D gene TRBD1, 6 bases. The V end lost 3 bases, the J end lost 4 bases, and 13 bases lay between the germline ends. This CDR3 has 14 amino acids. From germline, CDR1 is SGHRS and CDR2 YFSETQ. The CDR3 protein is CASSSAGAVYGYTF. The CDR3 DNA reads TGCGCCAGCAGCTCAGCAGGGGCCGTCTATGGCTACACCTTC. Together with reference TRBV5-1 and TRBJ1-2, the CDR3 gives the full variable domain: KAGVTQTPRYLIKTRGQQVTLSCSPISGHRSVSWYQQTPGQGLQFLFEYFSETQRNKGNFPGRFSGRQFSNSRSEMNVSTLELGDSALYLCASSSAGAVYGYTFGSGTRLTVV.

This clone is a singleton in its sample. This sequence joins TRBV7-3 and TRBJ1-2; 10 nucleotides match TRBD1. The CDR3 covers 14 residues. Looked up from germline, CDR1 is SGHTA and CDR2 is FQGTGA. With V trimmed by 4 bases and J by 6 bases, 5 bases remained unmatched. CDR3 amino acids: CASSSSGTGDGYTF. The CDR3 DNA is TGTGCCAGCAGCTCCTCTGGGACAGGGGATGGCTACACCTTC. Using reference TRBV7-3 and TRBJ1-2 for the parts outside the CDR3, the full variable domain is GAGVSQTPSNKVTEKGKYVELRCDPISGHTALYWYRQSLGQGPEFLIYFQGTGAADDSGLPNDRFFAVRPEGSVSTLKIQRTERGDSAVYLCASSSSGTGDGYTFGSGTRLTVV.

The rearrangement links TRBV4-2 to TRBJ2-1; 10 bases fit TRBD2. The germline gives CDR1 LGHNA, CDR2 YNFKEQ. J was trimmed by 5 bases and V by 0 bases; bases with no gene match: 7. This CDR3 spans 17 amino acids. The CDR3 is CASSQERRLAGDNEQFF. In nucleotides, the CDR3 is TGTGCCAGCAGCCAAGAAAGACGGCTAGCGGGAGACAATGAGCAGTTCTTC.

This chain connects TRBV5-4 to TRBJ1-2; a possible D gene is TRBD1 (5 bases). Germline assignment: CDR1 SGHNT and CDR2 YYREEE (reference sequence). V was shortened by 0 bases and J by 2 bases, with 14 bases between the two germline ends. The CDR3 covers 16 residues. DNA of the CDR3: TGTGCCAGCAGCTTGGATCGGGGGAAGGCGAACTATGGCTACACCTTC. It is translated as CASSLDRGKANYGYTF. Full variable domain (outside the CDR3, taken from reference TRBV5-4 and TRBJ1-2): ETGVTQSPTHLIKTRGQQVTLRCSSQSGHNTVSWYQQALGQGPQFIFQYYREEENGRGNFPPRFSGLQFPNYSSELNVNALELDDSALYLCASSLDRGKANYGYTFGSGTRLTVV.

This chain joins TRBV5-4 and TRBJ1-3; 9 bases fit TRBD1. J gave up 0 bases and V 4 bases, and 8 bases lay outside the gene matches. The CDR3 loop spans 17 amino acids. From germline, CDR1 is SGHNT and CDR2 YYREEE (reference sequence). CDR3 nucleotides: TGTGCCAGCAGCCCTGGGGGGACAGGGCACTCTGGAAACACCATATATTTT. This gives the protein CASSPGGTGHSGNTIYF. Full variable domain (outside the CDR3, taken from reference TRBV5-4 and TRBJ1-3): ETGVTQSPTHLIKTRGQQVTLRCSSQSGHNTVSWYQQALGQGPQFIFQYYREEENGRGNFPPRFSGLQFPNYSSELNVNALELDDSALYLCASSPGGTGHSGNTIYFGEGSWLTVV.

The chain recombines TRBV29-1 with TRBJ2-7; tentatively, D is TRBD1 (5 bases). CDR3 length: 14 residues. The V gene lost 0 bases and the J gene lost 5 bases, with 14 bases spanning the gap. CDR1 and CDR2 (germline): SQVTM, ANQGSEA. As DNA, the CDR3 is TGCAGCGTTGAAGATCGGCAGGGTAGCCACGAGCAGTACTTC. Protein sequence: CSVEDRQGSHEQYF.

The genes are TRBV6-6 and TRBJ1-4; TRBD1 is a possible D gene (6 bases). This CDR3 is built from 17 residues. The V end was cut by 5 bases, the J end by 3 bases, with 19 bases between. Germline CDR1 reads MNHNY; CDR2 reads SVGAGI (reference sequence). DNA for the CDR3: TGTGCCAGCAGTCCCACCCTCAGACAGGTTTCTAATGAAAAACTGTTTTTT. Translated, it gives CASSPTLRQVSNEKLFF.

The chain recombines TRBV7-8 with TRBJ2-7, with 11 bases matching TRBD1. This CDR3 spans 15 amino acids. V trimming: 5 bases; J trimming: 5 bases; junction bases outside the gene matches: 8. CDR1 SGHVS and CDR2 FQNEAQ come from the germline V gene. The CDR3 nucleotides read TGTGCCAGCAGCCTTAGAGGGACAGGGGGTAACGAGCAGTACTTC. Protein: CASSLRGTGGNEQYF.

The chain combines TRBV11-2 with TRBJ1-2; TRBD1 is a possible D gene (5 bases). Germline CDR1 is SGHAT and CDR2 is FQNNGV. The CDR3 loop spans 13 amino acids. V was clipped by 4 bases and J by 8 bases, with 14 bases between them. The CDR3 DNA reads TGTGCCAGCAGCTCTCGGGGGATGGGCGGCTACACCTTC. It encodes CASSSRGMGGYTF.

The J gene is TRBJ2-7, the V gene TRBV3-1 (or the pseudogene TRBV3-2), with 8 bases aligning to TRBD2. The CDR3 totals 16 residues. The trim removed 1 base at V and 2 bases at J, leaving 7 bases unmatched. Germline V lookup: CDR1 LGHDT, CDR2 YNNKEL (reference sequence). The CDR3 spells CASSQGYSGITYEQYF. The DNA of the CDR3 is TGTGCCAGCAGCCAAGGTTATAGCGGGATCACCTACGAGCAGTACTTC.

This rearrangement joins TRBV7-9 to TRBJ2-7, with D possibly matching TRBD2 (8 bases). Germline V gene sequence: CDR1 SEHNR, CDR2 FQNEAQ (reference sequence). The V and J ends lost 5 bases and 3 bases respectively, with 17 bases between them. This CDR3 is built from 15 residues. The DNA for the CDR3 is TGTGCCAGCAGCCCCCGGGAGGGGGCTGTCTACGAGCAGTACTTC. It encodes CASSPREGAVYEQYF.